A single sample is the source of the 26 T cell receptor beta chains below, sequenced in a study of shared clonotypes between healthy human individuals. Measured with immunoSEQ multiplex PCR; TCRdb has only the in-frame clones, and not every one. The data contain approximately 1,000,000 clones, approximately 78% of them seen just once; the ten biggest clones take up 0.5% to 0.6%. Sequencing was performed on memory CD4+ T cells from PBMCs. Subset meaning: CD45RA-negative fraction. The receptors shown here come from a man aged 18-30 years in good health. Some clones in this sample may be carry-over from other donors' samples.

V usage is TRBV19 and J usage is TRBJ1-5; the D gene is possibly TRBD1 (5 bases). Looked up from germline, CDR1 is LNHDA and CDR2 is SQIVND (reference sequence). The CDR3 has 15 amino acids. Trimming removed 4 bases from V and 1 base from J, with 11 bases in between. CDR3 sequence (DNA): TGTGCCAGTAGTAGGGGGGTTTACAGCAATCAGCCCCAGCATTTT. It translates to CASSRGVYSNQPQHF. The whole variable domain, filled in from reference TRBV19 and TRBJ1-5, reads DGGITQSPKYLFRKEGQNVTLSCEQNLNHDAMYWYRQDPGQGLRLIYYSQIVNDFQKGDIAEGYSVSREKKESFPLTVTSAQKNPTAFYLCASSRGVYSNQPQHFGDGTRLSIL.

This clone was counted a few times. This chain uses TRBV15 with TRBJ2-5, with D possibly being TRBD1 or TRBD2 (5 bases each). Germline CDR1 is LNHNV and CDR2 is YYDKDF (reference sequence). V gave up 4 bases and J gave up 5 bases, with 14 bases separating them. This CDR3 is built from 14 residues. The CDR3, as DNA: TGTGCCACCAGCACCGCGAGGGGCCGCGAGACCCAGTACTTC. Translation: CATSTARGRETQYF. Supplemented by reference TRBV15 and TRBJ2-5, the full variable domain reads DAMVIQNPRYQVTQFGKPVTLSCSQTLNHNVMYWYQQKSSQAPKLLFHYYDKDFNNEADTPDNFQSRRPNTSFCFLDIRSPGLGDTAMYLCATSTARGRETQYFGPGTRLLVL.

CDR3 region: CSVRNYNEQFF. The CDR3 DNA sequence: TGCAGCGTCCGGAACTACAATGAGCAGTTCTTC. This chain connects TRBV29-1 to TRBJ2-1, with D unresolved. CDR3 length equals 11 residues. The V gene lost 6 bases and the J gene lost 3 bases, with 6 bases spanning the gap. In germline, CDR1 is SQVTM, CDR2 ANQGSEA.

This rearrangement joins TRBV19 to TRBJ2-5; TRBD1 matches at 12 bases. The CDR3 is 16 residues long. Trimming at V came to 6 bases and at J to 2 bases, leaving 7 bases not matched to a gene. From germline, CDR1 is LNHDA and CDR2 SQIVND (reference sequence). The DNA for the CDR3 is TGTGCCAGTAGGGGACAGGGGGCCTTCGAGCAAGAGACCCAGTACTTC. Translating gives CASRGQGAFEQETQYF.

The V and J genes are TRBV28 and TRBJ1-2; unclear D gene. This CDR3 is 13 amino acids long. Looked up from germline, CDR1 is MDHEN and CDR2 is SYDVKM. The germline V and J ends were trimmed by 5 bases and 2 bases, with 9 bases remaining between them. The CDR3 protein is CASSIKDNYGYTF. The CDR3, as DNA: TGTGCCAGCAGTATAAAGGACAACTATGGCTACACCTTC.

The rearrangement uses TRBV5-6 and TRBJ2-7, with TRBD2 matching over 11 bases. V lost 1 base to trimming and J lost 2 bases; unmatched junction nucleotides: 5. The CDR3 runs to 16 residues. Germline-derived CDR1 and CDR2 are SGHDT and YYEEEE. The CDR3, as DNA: TGTGCCAGCAGCTTGTCACTAGCGGGAGAGGCCTACGAGCAGTACTTC. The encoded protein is CASSLSLAGEAYEQYF. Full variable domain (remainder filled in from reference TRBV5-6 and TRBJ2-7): DAGVTQSPTHLIKTRGQQVTLRCSPKSGHDTVSWYQQALGQGPQFIFQYYEEEERQRGNFPDRFSGHQFPNYSSELNVNALLLGDSALYLCASSLSLAGEAYEQYFGPGTRLTVT.

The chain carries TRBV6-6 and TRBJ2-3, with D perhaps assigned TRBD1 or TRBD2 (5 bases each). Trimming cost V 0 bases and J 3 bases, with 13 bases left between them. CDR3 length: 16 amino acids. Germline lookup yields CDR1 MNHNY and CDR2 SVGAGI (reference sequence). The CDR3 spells CASSYSRVGATDTQYF. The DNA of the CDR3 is TGTGCCAGCAGTTACTCACGGGTCGGGGCGACAGATACGCAGTATTTT.

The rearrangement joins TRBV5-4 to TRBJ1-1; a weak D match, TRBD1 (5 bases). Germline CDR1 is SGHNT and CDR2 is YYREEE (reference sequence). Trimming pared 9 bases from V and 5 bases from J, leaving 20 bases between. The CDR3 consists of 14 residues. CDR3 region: CATETDPWGTEAFF. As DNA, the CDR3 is TGTGCCACAGAGACAGACCCCTGGGGGACTGAAGCTTTCTTT. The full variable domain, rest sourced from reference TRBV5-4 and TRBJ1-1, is ETGVTQSPTHLIKTRGQQVTLRCSSQSGHNTVSWYQQALGQGPQFIFQYYREEENGRGNFPPRFSGLQFPNYSSELNVNALELDDSALYLCATETDPWGTEAFFGQGTRLTVV.

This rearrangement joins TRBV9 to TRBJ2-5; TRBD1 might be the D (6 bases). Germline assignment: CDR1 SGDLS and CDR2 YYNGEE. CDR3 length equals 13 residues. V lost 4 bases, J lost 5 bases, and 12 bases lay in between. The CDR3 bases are TGTGCCAGCAGCCTCAGGGGTGTGGAGACCCAGTACTTC. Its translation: CASSLRGVETQYF. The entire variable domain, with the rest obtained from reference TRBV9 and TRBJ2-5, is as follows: DSGVTQTPKHLITATGQRVTLRCSPRSGDLSVYWYQQSLDQGLQFLIQYYNGEERAKGNILERFSAQQFPDLHSELNLSSLELGDSALYFCASSLRGVETQYFGPGTRLLVL.

The CDR3 DNA sequence: TGTGCCAGCAGCACCGGGCCCCGGGACAGGGGAGCCGGGGAGCTGTTTTTT. As protein: CASSTGPRDRGAGELFF. V is TRBV21-1 and J is TRBJ2-2; TRBD1, the table's D call, lacks a check against the DNA. TRBV21-1 is a recognized pseudogene. The CDR3 is 17 residues long.

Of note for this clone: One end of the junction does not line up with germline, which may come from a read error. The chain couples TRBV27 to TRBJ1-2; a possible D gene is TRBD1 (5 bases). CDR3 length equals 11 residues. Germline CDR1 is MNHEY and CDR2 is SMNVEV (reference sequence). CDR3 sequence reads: CASSFGRDRSF. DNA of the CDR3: TGTGCCAGCAGTTTCGGCAGGGACCGTTCCTTC.

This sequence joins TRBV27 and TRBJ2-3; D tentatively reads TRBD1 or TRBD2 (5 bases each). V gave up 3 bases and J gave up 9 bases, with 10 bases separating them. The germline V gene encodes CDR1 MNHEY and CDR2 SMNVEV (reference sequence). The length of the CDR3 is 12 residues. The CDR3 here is CASSFREGTQYF. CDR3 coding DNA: TGTGCCAGCAGTTTTCGAGAGGGGACGCAGTATTTT.

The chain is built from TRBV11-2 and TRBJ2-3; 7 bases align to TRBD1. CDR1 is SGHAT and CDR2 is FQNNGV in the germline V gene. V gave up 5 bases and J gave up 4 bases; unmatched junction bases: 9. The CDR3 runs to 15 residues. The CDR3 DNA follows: TGTGCCAGCAGCACGAGGGGGCCCGAGGCAGATACGCAGTATTTT. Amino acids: CASSTRGPEADTQYF.

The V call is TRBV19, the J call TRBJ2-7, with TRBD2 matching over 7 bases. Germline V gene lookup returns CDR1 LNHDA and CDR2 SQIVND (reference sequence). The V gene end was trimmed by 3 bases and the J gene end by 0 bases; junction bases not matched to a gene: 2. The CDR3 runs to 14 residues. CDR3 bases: TGTGCCAGTAGTATTCAGCGGGACTCCTACGAGCAGTACTTC. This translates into CASSIQRDSYEQYF. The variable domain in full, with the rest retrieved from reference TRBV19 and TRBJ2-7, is DGGITQSPKYLFRKEGQNVTLSCEQNLNHDAMYWYRQDPGQGLRLIYYSQIVNDFQKGDIAEGYSVSREKKESFPLTVTSAQKNPTAFYLCASSIQRDSYEQYFGPGTRLTVT.

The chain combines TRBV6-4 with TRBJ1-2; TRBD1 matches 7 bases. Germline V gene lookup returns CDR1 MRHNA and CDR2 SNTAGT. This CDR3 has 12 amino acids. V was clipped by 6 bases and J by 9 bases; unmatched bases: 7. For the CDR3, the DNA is TGTGCCAGCAGGTCACAGGGGACCCGCTACACCTTC. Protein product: CASRSQGTRYTF.

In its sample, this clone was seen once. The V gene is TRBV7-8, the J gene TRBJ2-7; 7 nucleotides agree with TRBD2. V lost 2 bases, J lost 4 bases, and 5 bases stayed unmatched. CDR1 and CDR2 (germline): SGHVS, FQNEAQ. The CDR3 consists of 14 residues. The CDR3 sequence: CASSLKRGVYEQYF. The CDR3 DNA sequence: TGTGCCAGCAGCTTAAAACGGGGGGTTTACGAGCAGTACTTC.

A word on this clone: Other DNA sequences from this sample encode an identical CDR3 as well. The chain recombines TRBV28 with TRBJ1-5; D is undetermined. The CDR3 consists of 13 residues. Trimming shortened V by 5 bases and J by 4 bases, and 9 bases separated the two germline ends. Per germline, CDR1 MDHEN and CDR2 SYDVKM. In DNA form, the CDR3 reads TGTGCCAGCAGTCTAGACGGAAATCAGCCCCAGCATTTT. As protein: CASSLDGNQPQHF.

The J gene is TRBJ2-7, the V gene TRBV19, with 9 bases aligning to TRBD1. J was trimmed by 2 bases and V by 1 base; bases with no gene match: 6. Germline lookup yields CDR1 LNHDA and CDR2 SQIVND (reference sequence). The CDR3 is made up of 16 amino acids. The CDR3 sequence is CASSIVGTGIAYEQYF. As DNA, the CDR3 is TGTGCCAGTAGTATAGTCGGGACAGGGATCGCCTACGAGCAGTACTTC.

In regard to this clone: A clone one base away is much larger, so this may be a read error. The CDR3 protein is CASSLQGNSNQPQHF. The CDR3 DNA reads as TGTGCCAGCAGCTTACAGGGGAATAGCAATCAGCCCCAGCATTTT. The chain links TRBV7-6 to TRBJ1-5, with a tentative D call TRBD1 (6 bases). V lost 2 bases, J lost 0 bases, and 8 bases lay in between. CDR3 size: 15 residues. CDR1 is SGHVS, CDR2 FNYEAQ, per germline.

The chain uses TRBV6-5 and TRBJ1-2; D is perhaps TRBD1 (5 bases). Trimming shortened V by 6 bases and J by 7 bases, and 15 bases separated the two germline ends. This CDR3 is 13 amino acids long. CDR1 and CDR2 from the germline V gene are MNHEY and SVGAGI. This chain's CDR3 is CASRIGGASGYTF. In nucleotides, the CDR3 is TGTGCCAGCAGAATCGGGGGAGCGTCTGGCTACACCTTC.

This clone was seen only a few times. The CDR3 nucleotides are TGTGCCAGCAGTGAAGATACCCTTAGCAATCAGCCCCAGCATTTT. It specifies CASSEDTLSNQPQHF. The gene calls are TRBV2 and TRBJ1-5; no reliable D call. Germline CDR1 and CDR2: SNHLY and FYNNEI. Trimming pared 1 base from V and 0 bases from J, leaving 7 bases between. The CDR3 runs 15 residues.

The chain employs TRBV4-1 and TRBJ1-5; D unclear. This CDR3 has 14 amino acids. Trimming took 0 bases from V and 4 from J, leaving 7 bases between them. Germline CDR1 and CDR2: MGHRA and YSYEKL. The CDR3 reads CASSQEVRNQPQHF. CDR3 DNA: TGCGCCAGCAGCCAAGAGGTCAGGAATCAGCCCCAGCATTTT.

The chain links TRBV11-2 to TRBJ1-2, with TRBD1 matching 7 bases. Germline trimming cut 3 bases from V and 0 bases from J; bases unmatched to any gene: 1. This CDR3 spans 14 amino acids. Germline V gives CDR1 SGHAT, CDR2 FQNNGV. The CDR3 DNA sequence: TGTGCCAGCAGCTTTGGGACAGCTAACTATGGCTACACCTTC. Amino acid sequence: CASSFGTANYGYTF.

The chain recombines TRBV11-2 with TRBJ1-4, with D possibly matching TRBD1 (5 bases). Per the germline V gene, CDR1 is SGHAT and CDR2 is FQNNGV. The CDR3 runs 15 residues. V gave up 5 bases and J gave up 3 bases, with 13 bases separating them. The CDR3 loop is CASSPDGTSNEKLFF. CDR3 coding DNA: TGTGCCAGCAGCCCCGACGGGACCTCTAATGAAAAACTGTTTTTT.

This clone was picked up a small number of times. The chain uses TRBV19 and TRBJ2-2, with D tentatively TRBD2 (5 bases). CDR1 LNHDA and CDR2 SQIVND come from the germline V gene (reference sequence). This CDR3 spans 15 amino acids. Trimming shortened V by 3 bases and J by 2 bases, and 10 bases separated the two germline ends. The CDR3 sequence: CASSMYLANTGELFF. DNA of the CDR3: TGTGCCAGTAGTATGTATCTAGCCAACACCGGGGAGCTGTTTTTT. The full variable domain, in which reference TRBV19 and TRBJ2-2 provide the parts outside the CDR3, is DGGITQSPKYLFRKEGQNVTLSCEQNLNHDAMYWYRQDPGQGLRLIYYSQIVNDFQKGDIAEGYSVSREKKESFPLTVTSAQKNPTAFYLCASSMYLANTGELFFGEGSRLTVL.

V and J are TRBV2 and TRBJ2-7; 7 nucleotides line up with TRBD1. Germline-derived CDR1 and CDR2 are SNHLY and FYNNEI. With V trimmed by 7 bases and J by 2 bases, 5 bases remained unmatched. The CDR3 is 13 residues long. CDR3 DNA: TGTGCCAGCAAGACAGGGTTAGCCTACGAGCAGTACTTC. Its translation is CASKTGLAYEQYF.